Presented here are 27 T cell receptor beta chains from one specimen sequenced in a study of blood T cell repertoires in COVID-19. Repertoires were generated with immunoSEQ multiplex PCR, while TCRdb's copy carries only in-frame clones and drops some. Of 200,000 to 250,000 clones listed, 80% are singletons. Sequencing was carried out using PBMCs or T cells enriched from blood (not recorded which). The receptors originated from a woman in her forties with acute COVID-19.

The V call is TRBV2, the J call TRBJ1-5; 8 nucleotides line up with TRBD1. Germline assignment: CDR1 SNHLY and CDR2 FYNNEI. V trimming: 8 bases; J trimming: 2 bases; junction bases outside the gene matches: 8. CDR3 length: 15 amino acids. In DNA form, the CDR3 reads TGTGCCAGCGCACAGGGGGAGGCGGGCAATCAGCCCCAGCATTTT. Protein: CASAQGEAGNQPQHF.

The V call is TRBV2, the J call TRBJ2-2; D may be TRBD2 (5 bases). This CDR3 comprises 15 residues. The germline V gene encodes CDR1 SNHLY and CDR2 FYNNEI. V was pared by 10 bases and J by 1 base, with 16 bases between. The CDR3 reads CATEDQRLNTGELFF. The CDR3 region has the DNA TGTGCCACCGAGGATCAGCGGCTGAACACCGGGGAGCTGTTTTTT.

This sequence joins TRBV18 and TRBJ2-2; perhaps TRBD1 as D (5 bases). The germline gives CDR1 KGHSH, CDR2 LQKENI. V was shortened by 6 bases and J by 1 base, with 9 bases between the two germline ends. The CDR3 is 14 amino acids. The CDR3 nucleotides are TGTGCCAGCTCCCCCGGACAGAACACCGGGGAGCTGTTTTTT. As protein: CASSPGQNTGELFF.

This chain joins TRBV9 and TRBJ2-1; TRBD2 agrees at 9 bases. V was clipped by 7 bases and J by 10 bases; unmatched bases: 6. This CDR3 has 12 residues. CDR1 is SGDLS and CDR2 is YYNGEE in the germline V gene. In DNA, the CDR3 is TGTGCCAGCGGAGCGGGAGGTACGGAGCAGTTCTTC. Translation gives CASGAGGTEQFF.

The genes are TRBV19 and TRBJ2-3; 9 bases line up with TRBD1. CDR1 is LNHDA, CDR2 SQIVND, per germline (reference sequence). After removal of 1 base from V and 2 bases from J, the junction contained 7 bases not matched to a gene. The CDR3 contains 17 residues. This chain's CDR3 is CASSIGTGGSVTDTQYF. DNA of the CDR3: TGTGCCAGTAGTATAGGAACAGGGGGCTCGGTCACAGATACGCAGTATTTT.

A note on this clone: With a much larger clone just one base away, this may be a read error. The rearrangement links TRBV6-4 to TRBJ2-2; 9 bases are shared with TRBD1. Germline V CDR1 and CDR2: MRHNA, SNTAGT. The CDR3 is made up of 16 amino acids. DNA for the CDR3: TGTGCCAGCAGTGACTCGTGGACAGGGGACACCGAGGAGCTGTTTTTT. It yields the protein CASSDSWTGDTEELFF.

The DNA for the CDR3 is TGTGCCACCACTCGAGAGGGCGGGAGTACGTCGCAGACCCAGTACTTC. Translating it yields CATTREGGSTSQTQYF. The chain combines TRBV24-1 with TRBJ2-5; 7 bases are shared with TRBD2. CDR3 length equals 16 residues. The junction had 17 bases not matched to a gene; V was cut back by 8 bases and J by 6 bases. Germline V gene lookup returns CDR1 KGHDR and CDR2 SFDVKD.

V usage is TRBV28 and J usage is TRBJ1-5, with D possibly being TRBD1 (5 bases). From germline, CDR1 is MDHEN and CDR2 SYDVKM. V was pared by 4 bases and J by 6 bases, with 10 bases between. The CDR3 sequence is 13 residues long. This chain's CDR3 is CASSWRDGQPQHF. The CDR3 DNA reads TGTGCCAGCAGTTGGAGGGACGGTCAGCCCCAGCATTTT.

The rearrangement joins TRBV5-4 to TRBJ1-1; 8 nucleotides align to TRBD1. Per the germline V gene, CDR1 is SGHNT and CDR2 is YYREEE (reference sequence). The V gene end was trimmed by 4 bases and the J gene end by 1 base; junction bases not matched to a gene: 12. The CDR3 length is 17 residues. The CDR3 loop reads CASSQGQGGVRNTEAFF. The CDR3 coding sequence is TGTGCCAGCAGCCAAGGACAGGGTGGGGTCAGGAACACTGAAGCTTTCTTT.

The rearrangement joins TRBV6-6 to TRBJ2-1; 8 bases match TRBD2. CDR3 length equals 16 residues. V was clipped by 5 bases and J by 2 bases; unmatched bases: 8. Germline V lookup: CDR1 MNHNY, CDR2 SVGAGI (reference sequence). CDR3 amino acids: CASSKIAGTPYNEQFF. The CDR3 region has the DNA TGTGCCAGCAGTAAGATAGCGGGAACCCCCTACAATGAGCAGTTCTTC.

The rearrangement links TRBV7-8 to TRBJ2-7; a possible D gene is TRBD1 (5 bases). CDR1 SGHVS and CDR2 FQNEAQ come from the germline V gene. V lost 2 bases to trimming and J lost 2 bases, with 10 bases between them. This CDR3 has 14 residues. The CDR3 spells CASSLPGRAYEQYF. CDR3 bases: TGTGCCAGCAGCTTACCGGGCAGGGCCTACGAGCAGTACTTC.

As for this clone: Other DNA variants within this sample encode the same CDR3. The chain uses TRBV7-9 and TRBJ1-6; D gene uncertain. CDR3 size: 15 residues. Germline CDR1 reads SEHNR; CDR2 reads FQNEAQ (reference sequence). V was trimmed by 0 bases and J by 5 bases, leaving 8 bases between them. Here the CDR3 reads CASSLARQDNSPLHF. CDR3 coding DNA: TGTGCCAGCAGCTTAGCACGCCAGGATAATTCACCCCTCCACTTT.

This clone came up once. The CDR3: CASSLGGLAGEQFF. The CDR3 bases are TGTGCCAGCAGCTTAGGGGGACTAGCGGGAGAGCAGTTCTTC. The chain recombines TRBV7-2 with TRBJ2-1, with TRBD2 matching over 13 bases. The CDR3 extends over 14 amino acids. Germline CDR1 is SGHTA and CDR2 is FQGNSA. V lost 1 base to trimming and J lost 10 bases; unmatched junction nucleotides: 1.

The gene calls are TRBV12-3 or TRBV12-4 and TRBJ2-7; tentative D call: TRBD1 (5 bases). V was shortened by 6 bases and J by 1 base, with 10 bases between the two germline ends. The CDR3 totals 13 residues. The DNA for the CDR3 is TGTGCCAGCAGCTTGACAGCTTCCTACGAGCAGTACTTC. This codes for CASSLTASYEQYF.

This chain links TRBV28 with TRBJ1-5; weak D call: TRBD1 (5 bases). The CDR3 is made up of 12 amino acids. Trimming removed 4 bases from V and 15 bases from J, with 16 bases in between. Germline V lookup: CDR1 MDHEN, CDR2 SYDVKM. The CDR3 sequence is CASSSPGRVAHF. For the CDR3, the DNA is TGTGCCAGCAGTTCCCCGGGCAGGGTAGCGCATTTT.

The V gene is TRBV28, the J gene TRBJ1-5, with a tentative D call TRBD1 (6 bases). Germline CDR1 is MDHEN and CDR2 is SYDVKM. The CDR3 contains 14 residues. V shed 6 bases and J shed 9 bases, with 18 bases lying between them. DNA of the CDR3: TGTGCCAGCAGCCGGGGGGGGACGACAGGGCCCCAGCATTTT. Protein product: CASSRGGTTGPQHF.

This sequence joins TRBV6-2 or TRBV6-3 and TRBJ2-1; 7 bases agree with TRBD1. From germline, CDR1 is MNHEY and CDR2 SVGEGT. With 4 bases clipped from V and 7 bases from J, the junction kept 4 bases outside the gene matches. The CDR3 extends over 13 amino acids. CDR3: CASSWTGLNEQFF. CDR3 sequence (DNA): TGTGCCAGCAGTTGGACAGGCCTAAATGAGCAGTTCTTC.

CDR3 loop: CASSFGRGIGELFF. The CDR3 DNA follows: TGTGCCAGCAGTTTTGGTAGGGGGATCGGGGAGCTGTTTTTT. The chain combines TRBV27 with TRBJ2-2, with D perhaps matching TRBD1 (6 bases). V was cut by 3 bases and J by 7 bases, with 12 bases left in between. The CDR3 loop spans 14 amino acids. Germline CDR1 and CDR2: MNHEY and SMNVEV (reference sequence).

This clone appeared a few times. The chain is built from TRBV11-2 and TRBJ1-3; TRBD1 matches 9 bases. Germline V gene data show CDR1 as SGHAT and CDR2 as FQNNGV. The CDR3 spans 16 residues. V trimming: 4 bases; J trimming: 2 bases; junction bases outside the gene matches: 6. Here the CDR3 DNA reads TGTGCCAGCAGCTCTACGGACAGGGGTGCTGGAAACACCATATATTTT. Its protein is CASSSTDRGAGNTIYF.

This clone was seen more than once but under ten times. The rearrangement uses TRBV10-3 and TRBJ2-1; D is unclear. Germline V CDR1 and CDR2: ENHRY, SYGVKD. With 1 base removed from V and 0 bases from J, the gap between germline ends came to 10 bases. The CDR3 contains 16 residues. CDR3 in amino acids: CAISEWLLSSYNEQFF. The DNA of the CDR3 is TGTGCCATCAGTGAGTGGCTTCTCAGCTCCTACAATGAGCAGTTCTTC.

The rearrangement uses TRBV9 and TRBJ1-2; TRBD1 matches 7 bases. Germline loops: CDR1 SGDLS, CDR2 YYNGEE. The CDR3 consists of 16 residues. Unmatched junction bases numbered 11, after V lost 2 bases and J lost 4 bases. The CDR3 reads CASSVLQRQGSYGYTF. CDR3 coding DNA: TGTGCCAGCAGCGTTCTCCAACGACAGGGTTCCTATGGCTACACCTTC.

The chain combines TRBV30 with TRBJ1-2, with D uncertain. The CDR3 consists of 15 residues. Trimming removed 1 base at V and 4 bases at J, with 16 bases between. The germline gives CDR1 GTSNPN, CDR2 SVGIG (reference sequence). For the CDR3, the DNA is TGTGCCTGGAGTGGGGCACGTCACTCCCGCTATGGCTACACCTTC. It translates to CAWSGARHSRYGYTF.

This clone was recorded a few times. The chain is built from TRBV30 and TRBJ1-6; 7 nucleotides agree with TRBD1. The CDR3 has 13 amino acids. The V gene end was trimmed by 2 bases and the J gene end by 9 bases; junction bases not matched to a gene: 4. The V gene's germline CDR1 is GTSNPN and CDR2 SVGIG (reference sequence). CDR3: CAWSRQGGSPLHF. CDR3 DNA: TGTGCCTGGAGTAGACAGGGTGGTTCACCCCTCCACTTT.

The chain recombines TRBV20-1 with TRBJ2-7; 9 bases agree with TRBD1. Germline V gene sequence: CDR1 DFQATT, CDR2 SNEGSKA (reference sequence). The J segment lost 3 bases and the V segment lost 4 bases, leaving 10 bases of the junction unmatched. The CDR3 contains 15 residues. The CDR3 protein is CSATEPGQGLYEQYF. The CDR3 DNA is TGCAGTGCTACTGAGCCGGGACAGGGTCTCTACGAGCAGTACTTC.

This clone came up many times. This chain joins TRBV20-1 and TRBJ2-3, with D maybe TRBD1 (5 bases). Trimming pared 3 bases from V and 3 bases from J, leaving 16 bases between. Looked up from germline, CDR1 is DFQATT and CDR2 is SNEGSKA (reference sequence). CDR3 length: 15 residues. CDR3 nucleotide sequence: TGCAGTGCTAGTCCTCTAGGGGTTGGGACAGATACGCAGTATTTT. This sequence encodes CSASPLGVGTDTQYF.

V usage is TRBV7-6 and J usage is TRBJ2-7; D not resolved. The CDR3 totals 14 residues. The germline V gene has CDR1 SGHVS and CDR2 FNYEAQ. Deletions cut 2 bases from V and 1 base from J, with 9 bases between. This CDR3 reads CASSLYERSYEQYF. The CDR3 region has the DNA TGTGCCAGCAGCTTATACGAGAGGTCCTACGAGCAGTACTTC.

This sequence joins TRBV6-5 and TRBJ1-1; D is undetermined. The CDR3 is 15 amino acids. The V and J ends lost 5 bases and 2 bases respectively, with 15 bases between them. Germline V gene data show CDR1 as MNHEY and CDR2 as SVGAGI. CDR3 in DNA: TGTGCCAGCAGTCGAGAGGGTAGTACAAACACTGAAGCTTTCTTT. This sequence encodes CASSREGSTNTEAFF.